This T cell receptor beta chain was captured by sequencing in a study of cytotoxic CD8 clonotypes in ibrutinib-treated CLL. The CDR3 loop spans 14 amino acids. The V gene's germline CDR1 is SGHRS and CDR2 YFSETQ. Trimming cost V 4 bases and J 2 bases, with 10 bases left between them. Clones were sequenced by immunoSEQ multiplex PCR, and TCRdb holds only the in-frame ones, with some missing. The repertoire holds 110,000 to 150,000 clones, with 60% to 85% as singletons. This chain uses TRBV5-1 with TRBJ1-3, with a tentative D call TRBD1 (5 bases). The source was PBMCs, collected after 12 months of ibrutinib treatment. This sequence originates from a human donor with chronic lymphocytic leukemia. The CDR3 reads CASSSPGAGNTIYF. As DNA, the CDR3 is TGCGCCAGCAGCAGCCCGGGGGCTGGAAACACCATATATTTT.